The 16 T cell receptor beta chains presented below share a single source sample, sequenced in a study of blood T cell repertoires in COVID-19. TCRdb's copy holds only in-frame clones and misses some; the assay was immunoSEQ multiplex PCR. The top ten clones hold around 13% of a sample with 250,000 to 350,000 clones, around 88% of them seen once. Sequencing was done on a sample of peripheral blood. The receptors were sampled from a woman aged 70-85 years with COVID-19, enrolled during active disease.

The chain couples TRBV4-1 to TRBJ1-5; TRBD1 matches 9 bases. Trimming at V came to 4 bases and at J to 5 bases, leaving 3 bases not matched to a gene. Germline CDR1 and CDR2: MGHRA and YSYEKL. The CDR3 length is 14 residues. CDR3 bases: TGCGCCAGCAGCCTACAGGGGGCGGATCAGCCCCAGCATTTT. Amino acid sequence: CASSLQGADQPQHF.

This clone was counted a single time. J is TRBJ1-1 and V is TRBV10-3; TRBD1 agrees at 7 bases. CDR1 and CDR2 from the germline V gene are ENHRY and SYGVKD. The CDR3 consists of 15 residues. J lost 6 bases, V lost 7 bases, and 14 bases had no gene match. The CDR3 loop is CAIKVDIGRGPEAFF. The CDR3 bases are TGTGCCATCAAAGTGGATATCGGTAGGGGGCCTGAAGCTTTCTTT.

The genes are TRBV18 and TRBJ2-3; possible D gene TRBD2, 6 bases. The CDR3 consists of 18 residues. Germline CDR1 reads KGHSH; CDR2 reads LQKENI. Trimming pared 2 bases from V and 6 bases from J, leaving 24 bases between. CDR3 DNA: TGTGCCAGCTCACCAATATTGGGGGGAGTACTCATGGAGGATACGCAGTATTTT. Amino acid sequence: CASSPILGGVLMEDTQYF.

The CDR3 nucleotides are TGTGCCAGCAGAATCAATAGCAATCAGCCCCAGCATTTT. Its translation: CASRINSNQPQHF. The chain employs TRBV28 and TRBJ1-5, with D unclear. The germline CDR1 and CDR2 sequences are MDHEN and SYDVKM. Trimming cost V 6 bases and J 0 bases, with 6 bases left between them. The CDR3 spans 13 residues.

This clone was observed a single time. V and J are TRBV4-2 and TRBJ1-4; D unclear. This CDR3 has 14 amino acids. The germline gives CDR1 LGHNA, CDR2 YNFKEQ. With 5 bases removed from V and 11 bases from J, the gap between germline ends came to 18 bases. In DNA form, the CDR3 reads TGTGCCAGCAGCTTCCCGCGGGAGGGAGAGAAACTGTTTTTT. Amino acid sequence: CASSFPREGEKLFF.

This chain joins TRBV9 and TRBJ2-2; 9 positions match TRBD1. The CDR3 has 17 residues. J was trimmed by 7 bases and V by 0 bases; bases with no gene match: 10. CDR1 is SGDLS and CDR2 is YYNGEE in the germline V gene. The CDR3 DNA sequence: TGTGCCAGCAGCGTAGGGGGACAGGGAGTAATCCACGGGGAGCTGTTTTTT. Its protein product is CASSVGGQGVIHGELFF.

In this sample, this clone turned up a few times. V is TRBV7-9 and J is TRBJ2-1; 7 nucleotides agree with TRBD1. This CDR3 comprises 13 residues. Looked up from germline, CDR1 is SEHNR and CDR2 is FQNEAQ (reference sequence). The V and J ends lost 5 bases and 5 bases, in that order; junction bases with no gene match: 3. This CDR3 is CASSLGGHNEQFF. The CDR3 DNA reads TGTGCCAGCAGCCTAGGGGGCCACAATGAGCAGTTCTTC. The whole variable domain, filled in from reference TRBV7-9 and TRBJ2-1, reads DTGVSQNPRHKITKRGQNVTFRCDPISEHNRLYWYRQTLGQGPEFLTYFQNEAQLEKSRLLSDRFSAERPKGSFSTLEIQRTEQGDSAMYLCASSLGGHNEQFFGPGTRLTVL.

J is TRBJ1-2 and V is TRBV7-2, with unresolved D. Trimming cost V 2 bases and J 6 bases, with 10 bases left between them. From germline, CDR1 is SGHTA and CDR2 FQGNSA. This CDR3 has 13 amino acids. Written as DNA, the CDR3 is TGTGCCAGCAGCTTAACAACCCAGGATGGCTACACCTTC. It encodes CASSLTTQDGYTF.

This rearrangement joins TRBV10-3 to TRBJ2-5, with D maybe TRBD1 (6 bases). The CDR3 covers 17 residues. Trimming stripped 8 bases from V and 4 bases from J, with 26 bases between. Germline values: CDR1 ENHRY, CDR2 SYGVKD. CDR3 coding DNA: TGTGCCATCCCGGCGGATGGCCCCAGGGGAATTGGAGAGACCCAGTACTTC. Its protein is CAIPADGPRGIGETQYF.

This chain connects TRBV27 to TRBJ1-5, with TRBD1 matching over 7 bases. The CDR3 covers 14 residues. Germline trimming cut 6 bases from V and 3 bases from J; bases unmatched to any gene: 5. CDR1 and CDR2 from the germline V gene are MNHEY and SMNVEV (reference sequence). The chain's CDR3 is CASSSGQFNQPQHF. The CDR3 DNA reads TGTGCCAGCAGCTCGGGACAGTTCAATCAGCCCCAGCATTTT.

The chain has TRBV18 and TRBJ1-1, with D hard to call. Trimming removed 3 bases at V and 2 bases at J, with 4 bases between. This CDR3 has 12 amino acids. Germline lookup yields CDR1 KGHSH and CDR2 LQKENI. In DNA, the CDR3 is TGTGCCAGCTCACCGTATAACACTGAAGCTTTCTTT. Its translation is CASSPYNTEAFF.

The genes are TRBV5-4 and TRBJ2-2; unclear D gene. Germline assignment: CDR1 SGHNT and CDR2 YYREEE (reference sequence). The CDR3 is 13 residues long. V lost 0 bases, J lost 6 bases, and 6 bases lay in between. The DNA of the CDR3 is TGTGCCAGCAGCTTGGACGGTCCCGGGGAGCTGTTTTTT. Translated, it gives CASSLDGPGELFF.

The chain carries TRBV7-2 and TRBJ2-7; unclear D gene. The V gene lost 5 bases and the J gene lost 0 bases, with 5 bases spanning the gap. Germline CDR1 SGHTA, CDR2 FQGNSA. The length of the CDR3 is 12 residues. The CDR3 protein is CASSKSSYEQYF. The CDR3 nucleotides read TGTGCCAGCAGCAAGAGCTCCTACGAGCAGTACTTC.

This clone is a singleton in its sample. This chain uses TRBV2 with TRBJ2-2, with TRBD2 matching over 7 bases. The trim removed 6 bases at V and 4 bases at J, leaving 5 bases unmatched. CDR1 is SNHLY, CDR2 FYNNEI, per germline. The CDR3 sequence is 14 residues long. DNA of the CDR3: TGTGCCAGCAGGGGGGGGAGCGCCACCGGGGAGCTGTTTTTT. Translated, it gives CASRGGSATGELFF.

This chain connects TRBV7-2 to TRBJ2-5; 8 nucleotides match TRBD2. CDR1 SGHTA and CDR2 FQGNSA come from the germline V gene. The CDR3 loop spans 14 amino acids. With 4 bases clipped from V and 5 bases from J, the junction kept 6 bases outside the gene matches. CDR3 coding DNA: TGTGCCAGCAGCTCCGGCGGACTAGCCGAGACCCAGTACTTC. Protein sequence: CASSSGGLAETQYF.

This chain uses TRBV7-9 with TRBJ2-7; tentative D call: TRBD1 (6 bases). The V end was cut by 8 bases, the J end by 9 bases, with 23 bases between. The CDR3 sequence is 14 residues long. CDR1 SEHNR and CDR2 FQNEAQ come from the germline V gene (reference sequence). CDR3: CASGALGATPPQYF. The CDR3 nucleotides read TGTGCCAGCGGCGCCCTGGGGGCTACTCCCCCGCAGTACTTC.